This T cell receptor (beta chain) was recorded in a study of CD8 T cells in ankylosing spondylitis. Findings of the study overall: What seemed typical of ankylosing spondylitis blood was a TCR beta motif built from roughly 8 highly homologous variants. CD8+ disease-linked clones were present at relatively low frequencies in blood.

Each CDR3 protein is one row after TCRdb ran MiXCR on the 5' RACE reads. This table holds 35,000 to 45,000 distinct CDR3 sequences, approximately 10% found once. This clonotype occurred many times. The target antigen is unknown. Material: blood, either unsorted or a sorted T cell fraction (not recorded which). The receptor comes from a male donor with ankylosing spondylitis or in good health (not recorded which).

The CDR3 spells CASSLRLERGGETQYF. CDR3 DNA sequence: TGTGCCAGCAGCCTACGACTTGAACGCGGGGGCGAGACCCAGTACTTC. The genes are TRBV7-6 and TRBJ2-5, with TRBD2 as a possible D gene (7 bases). V lost 5 bases and J 5 bases, leaving 21 bases between the germline ends. The CDR3 consists of 16 residues. Germline CDR1 and CDR2: SGHVS and FNYEAQ.